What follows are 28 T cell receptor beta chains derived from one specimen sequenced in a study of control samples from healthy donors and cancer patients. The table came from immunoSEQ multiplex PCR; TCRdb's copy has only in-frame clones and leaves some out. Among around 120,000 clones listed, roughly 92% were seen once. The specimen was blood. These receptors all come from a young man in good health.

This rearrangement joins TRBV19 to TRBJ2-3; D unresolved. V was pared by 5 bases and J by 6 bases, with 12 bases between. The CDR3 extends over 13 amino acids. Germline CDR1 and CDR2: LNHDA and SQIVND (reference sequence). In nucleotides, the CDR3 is TGTGCCAGTAGTCTGTTCGCAAGCGATACGCAGTATTTT. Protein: CASSLFASDTQYF.

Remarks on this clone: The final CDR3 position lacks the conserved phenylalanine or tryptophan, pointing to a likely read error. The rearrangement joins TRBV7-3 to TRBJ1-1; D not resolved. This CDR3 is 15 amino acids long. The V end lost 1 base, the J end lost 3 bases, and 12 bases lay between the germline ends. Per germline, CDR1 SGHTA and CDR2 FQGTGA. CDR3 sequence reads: CASSLKAGSDTEAFL. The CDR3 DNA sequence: TGTGCCAGCAGCTTAAAAGCTGGGAGTGACACTGAAGCTTTCCTT.

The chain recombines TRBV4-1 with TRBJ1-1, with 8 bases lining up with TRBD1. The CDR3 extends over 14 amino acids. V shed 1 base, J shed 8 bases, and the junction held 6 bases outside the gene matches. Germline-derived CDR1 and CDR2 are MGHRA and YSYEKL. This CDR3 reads CASSQAGTGGEAFF. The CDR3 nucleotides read TGCGCCAGCAGCCAAGCAGGGACAGGCGGAGAAGCTTTCTTT.

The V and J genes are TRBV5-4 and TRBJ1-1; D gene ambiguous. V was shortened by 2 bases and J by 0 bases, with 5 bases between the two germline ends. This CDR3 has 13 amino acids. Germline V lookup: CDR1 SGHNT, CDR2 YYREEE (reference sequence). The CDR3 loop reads CASSFTMNTEAFF. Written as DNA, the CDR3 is TGTGCCAGCAGCTTTACCATGAACACTGAAGCTTTCTTT.

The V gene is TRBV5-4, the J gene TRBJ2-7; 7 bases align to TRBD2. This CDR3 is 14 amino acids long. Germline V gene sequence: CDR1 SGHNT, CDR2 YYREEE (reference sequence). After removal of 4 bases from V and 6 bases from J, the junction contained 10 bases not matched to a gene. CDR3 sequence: CASSPWTSNGEQYF. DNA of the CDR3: TGTGCCAGCAGCCCCTGGACTAGTAACGGCGAGCAGTACTTC.

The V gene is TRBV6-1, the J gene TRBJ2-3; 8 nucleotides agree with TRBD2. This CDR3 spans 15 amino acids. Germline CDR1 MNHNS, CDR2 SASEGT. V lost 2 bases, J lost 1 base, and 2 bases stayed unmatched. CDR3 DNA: TGTGCCAGCAGTGAATTGCGGGGGGGCACAGATACGCAGTATTTT. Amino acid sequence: CASSELRGGTDTQYF.

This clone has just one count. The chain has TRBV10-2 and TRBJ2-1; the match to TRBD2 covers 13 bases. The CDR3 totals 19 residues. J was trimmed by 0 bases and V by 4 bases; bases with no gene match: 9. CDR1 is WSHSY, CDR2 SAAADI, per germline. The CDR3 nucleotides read TGCGCCAGCAGTGCCTCTGGGACTAGCGGGGCCAGCTCCTACAATGAGCAGTTCTTC. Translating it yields CASSASGTSGASSYNEQFF.

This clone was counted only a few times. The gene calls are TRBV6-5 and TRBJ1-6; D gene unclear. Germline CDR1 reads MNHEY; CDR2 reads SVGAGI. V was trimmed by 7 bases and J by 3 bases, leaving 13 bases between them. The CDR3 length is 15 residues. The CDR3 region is CASTRTSNYNSPLHF. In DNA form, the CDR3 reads TGTGCCAGCACCCGGACCAGTAACTATAATTCACCCCTCCACTTT.

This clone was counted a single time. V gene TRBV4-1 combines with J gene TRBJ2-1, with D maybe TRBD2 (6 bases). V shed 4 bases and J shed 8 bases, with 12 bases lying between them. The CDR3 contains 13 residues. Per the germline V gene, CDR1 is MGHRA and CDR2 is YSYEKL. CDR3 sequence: CASSLRLEYEQFF. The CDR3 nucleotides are TGCGCCAGCAGCCTGCGACTAGAGTATGAGCAGTTCTTC.

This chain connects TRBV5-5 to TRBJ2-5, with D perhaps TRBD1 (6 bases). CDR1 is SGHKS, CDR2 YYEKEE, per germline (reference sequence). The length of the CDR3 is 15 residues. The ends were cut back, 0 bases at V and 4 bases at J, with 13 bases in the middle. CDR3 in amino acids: CASSLVLTGRETQYF. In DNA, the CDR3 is TGTGCCAGCAGCTTGGTTCTAACAGGGAGAGAGACCCAGTACTTC.

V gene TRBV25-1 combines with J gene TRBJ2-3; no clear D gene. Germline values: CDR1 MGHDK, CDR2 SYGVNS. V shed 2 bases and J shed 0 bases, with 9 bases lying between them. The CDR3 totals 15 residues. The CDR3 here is CASSEGVSSTDTQYF. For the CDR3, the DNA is TGTGCCAGCAGTGAAGGAGTTTCTAGCACAGATACGCAGTATTTT. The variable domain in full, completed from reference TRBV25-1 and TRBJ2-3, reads EADIYQTPRYLVIGTGKKITLECSQTMGHDKMYWYQQDPGMELHLIHYSYGVNSTEKGDLSSESTVSRIRTEHFPLTLESARPSHTSQYLCASSEGVSSTDTQYFGPGTRLTVL.

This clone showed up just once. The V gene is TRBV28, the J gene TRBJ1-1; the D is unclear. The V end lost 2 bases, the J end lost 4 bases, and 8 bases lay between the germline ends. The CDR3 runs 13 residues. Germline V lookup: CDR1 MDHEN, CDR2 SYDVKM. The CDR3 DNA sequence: TGTGCCAGCAGTTTAGGCGCCCCCACTGAAGCTTTCTTT. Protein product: CASSLGAPTEAFF.

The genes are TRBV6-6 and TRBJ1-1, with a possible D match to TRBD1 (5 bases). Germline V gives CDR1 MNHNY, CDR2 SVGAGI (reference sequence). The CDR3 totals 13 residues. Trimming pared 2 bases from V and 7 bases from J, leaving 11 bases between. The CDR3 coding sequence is TGTGCCAGCAGTTACGGGGCATCTCGTGAAGCTTTCTTT. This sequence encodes CASSYGASREAFF.

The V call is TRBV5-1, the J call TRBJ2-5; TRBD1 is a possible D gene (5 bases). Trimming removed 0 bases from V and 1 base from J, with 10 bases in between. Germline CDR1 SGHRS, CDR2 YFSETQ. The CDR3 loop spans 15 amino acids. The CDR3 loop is CASSLGQGPQETQYF. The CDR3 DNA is TGCGCCAGCAGCTTGGGGCAGGGTCCCCAAGAGACCCAGTACTTC. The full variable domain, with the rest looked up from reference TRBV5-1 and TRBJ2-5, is KAGVTQTPRYLIKTRGQQVTLSCSPISGHRSVSWYQQTPGQGLQFLFEYFSETQRNKGNFPGRFSGRQFSNSRSEMNVSTLELGDSALYLCASSLGQGPQETQYFGPGTRLLVL.

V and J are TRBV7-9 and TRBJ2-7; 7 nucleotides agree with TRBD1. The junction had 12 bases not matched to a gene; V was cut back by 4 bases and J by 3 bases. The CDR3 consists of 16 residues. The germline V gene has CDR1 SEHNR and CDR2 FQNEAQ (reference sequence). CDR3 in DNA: TGTGCCAGCAGCTGGGGTCCGACAGGGACGGTCTACGAGCAGTACTTC. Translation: CASSWGPTGTVYEQYF.

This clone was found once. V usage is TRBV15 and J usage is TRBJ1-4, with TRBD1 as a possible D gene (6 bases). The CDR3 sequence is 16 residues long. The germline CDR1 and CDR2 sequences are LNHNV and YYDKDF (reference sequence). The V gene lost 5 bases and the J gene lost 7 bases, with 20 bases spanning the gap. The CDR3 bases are TGTGCCACCAGCCGGAAAAAAACAGGGCTGACTGAAAAACTGTTTTTT. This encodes CATSRKKTGLTEKLFF.

The CDR3 loop reads CASSQDEGTGDSPLHF. DNA of the CDR3: TGTGCCAGCAGCCAAGATGAGGGTACGGGGGATTCACCCCTCCACTTT. The chain employs TRBV4-2 and TRBJ1-6, with D possibly matching TRBD1 (5 bases). From germline, CDR1 is LGHNA and CDR2 YNFKEQ. The CDR3 covers 16 residues. The germline V and J ends were trimmed by 0 bases and 8 bases, with 14 bases remaining between them.

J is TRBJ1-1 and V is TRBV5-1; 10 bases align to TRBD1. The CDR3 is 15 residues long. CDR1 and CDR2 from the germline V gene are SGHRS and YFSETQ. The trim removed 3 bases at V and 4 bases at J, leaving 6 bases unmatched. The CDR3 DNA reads TGCGCCAGCAGCTGGGAGGGACAGGGGAGCACTGAAGCTTTCTTT. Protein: CASSWEGQGSTEAFF.

CDR3 nucleotides: TGTGCCAGCAGTGACCTCGGGCGGGCTGAAGCTTTCTTT. Translating gives CASSDLGRAEAFF. This sequence joins TRBV6-1 and TRBJ1-1; D is uncertain. CDR3 length equals 13 residues. The V end lost 3 bases, the J end lost 6 bases, and 11 bases lay between the germline ends. In germline, CDR1 is MNHNS, CDR2 SASEGT.

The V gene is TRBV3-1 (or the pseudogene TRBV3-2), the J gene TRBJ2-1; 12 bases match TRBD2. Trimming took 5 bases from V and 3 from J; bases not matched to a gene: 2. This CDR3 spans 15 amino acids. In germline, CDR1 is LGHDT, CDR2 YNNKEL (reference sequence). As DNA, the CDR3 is TGTGCCAGCAGCTTACTAGCGGGGGGCTACAATGAGCAGTTCTTC. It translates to CASSLLAGGYNEQFF.

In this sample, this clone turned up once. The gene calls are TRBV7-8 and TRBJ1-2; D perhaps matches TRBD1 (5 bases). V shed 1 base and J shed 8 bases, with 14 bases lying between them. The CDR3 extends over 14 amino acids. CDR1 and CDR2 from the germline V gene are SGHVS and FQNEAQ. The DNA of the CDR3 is TGTGCCAGCAGCTTAGACGGGGCCGCGGGAGGCTACACCTTC. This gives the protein CASSLDGAAGGYTF.

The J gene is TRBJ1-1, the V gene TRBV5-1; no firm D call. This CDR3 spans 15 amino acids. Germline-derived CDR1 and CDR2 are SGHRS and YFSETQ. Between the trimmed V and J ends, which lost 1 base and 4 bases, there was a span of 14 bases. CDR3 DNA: TGCGCCAGCAGCTTGTTCGGTGGAGGGTCCACTGAAGCTTTCTTT. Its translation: CASSLFGGGSTEAFF.

The CDR3 sequence: CAWSLRGYNSPLHF. CDR3 DNA sequence: TGTGCCTGGAGTTTGCGCGGGTATAATTCACCCCTCCACTTT. The chain links TRBV30 to TRBJ1-6, with D hard to call. Trimming stripped 2 bases from V and 4 bases from J, with 9 bases between. CDR1 and CDR2 (germline): GTSNPN, SVGIG (reference sequence). The length of the CDR3 is 14 residues.

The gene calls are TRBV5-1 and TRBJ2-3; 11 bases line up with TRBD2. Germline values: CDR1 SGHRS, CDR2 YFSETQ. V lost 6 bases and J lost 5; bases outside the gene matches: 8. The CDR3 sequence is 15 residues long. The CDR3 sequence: CASNPGTSGGDTQYF. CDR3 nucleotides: TGCGCCAGCAACCCCGGTACTAGCGGGGGAGATACGCAGTATTTT.

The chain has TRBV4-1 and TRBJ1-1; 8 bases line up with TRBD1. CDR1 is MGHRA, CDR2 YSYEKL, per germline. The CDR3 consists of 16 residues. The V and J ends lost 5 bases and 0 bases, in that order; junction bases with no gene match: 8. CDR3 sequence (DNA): TGCGCCAGCAGCTCCGCGGGGGACAGGCTGAACACTGAAGCTTTCTTT. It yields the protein CASSSAGDRLNTEAFF.

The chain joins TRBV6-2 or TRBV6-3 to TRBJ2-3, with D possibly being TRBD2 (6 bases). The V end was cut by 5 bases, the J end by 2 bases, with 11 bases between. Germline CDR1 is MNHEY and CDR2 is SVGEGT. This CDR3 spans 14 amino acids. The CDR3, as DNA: TGTGCCAGCAGTCTGGGACTTACCACAGATACGCAGTATTTT. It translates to CASSLGLTTDTQYF.

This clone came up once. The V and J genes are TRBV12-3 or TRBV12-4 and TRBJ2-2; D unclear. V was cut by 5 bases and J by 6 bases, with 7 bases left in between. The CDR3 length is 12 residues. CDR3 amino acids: CASSPRSGELFF. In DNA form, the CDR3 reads TGTGCCAGCAGTCCGCGTTCCGGGGAGCTGTTTTTT.

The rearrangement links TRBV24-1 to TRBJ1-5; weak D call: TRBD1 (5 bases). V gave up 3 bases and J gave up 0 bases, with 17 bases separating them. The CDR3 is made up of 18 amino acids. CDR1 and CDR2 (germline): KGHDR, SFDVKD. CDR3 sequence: CATSDSGADLYSNQPQHF. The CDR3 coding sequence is TGTGCCACCAGTGATAGTGGGGCAGACCTTTATAGCAATCAGCCCCAGCATTTT.